This T cell receptor (beta chain) was captured by sequencing in a study of radiation and T cells in renal cell carcinoma. TCRdb's table, derived via immunoSEQ multiplex PCR, lists solely in-frame clones and lacks some. The sample records 130,000 or so clones, roughly 90% being singletons. The CDR3 totals 14 residues. Trimming shortened V by 5 bases and J by 0 bases, and 8 bases separated the two germline ends. Germline V gene sequence: CDR1 LNHDA, CDR2 SQIVND (reference sequence). Time point denoted: baseline pretreatment blood. Documented treatment: 15 Gy SBRT to primary tumor, nephrectomy 4 weeks later.

The sequencing here drew on blood, taken from a patient whose treatment included radiotherapy and nephrectomy. The chain employs TRBV19 and TRBJ2-1, with D tentatively TRBD1 (6 bases). This TCR was recovered from a woman between 45 and 60 years old with renal cell carcinoma. The CDR3 reads CASSLGASYNEQFF. The CDR3 region has the DNA TGTGCCAGTAGTCTGGGGGCCTCCTACAATGAGCAGTTCTTC.